This T cell receptor (beta chain) is drawn from a study of cytomegalovirus exposure and HLA in healthy donors. Study outcomes and limitations: The authors reported that TCR beta sequences could predict HLA-A and HLA-B alleles. These predictions were accurate for most subjects in the first cohort.

The CDR3 contains 11 residues. V was cut by 6 bases and J by 4 bases, with 7 bases left in between. The germline V gene has CDR1 LNHDA and CDR2 SQIVND (reference sequence). Note on this clone: Its antigen is unidentified.

PCR was performed using 60 Vbeta and 13 Jbeta primers. Libraries were prepared by immunoSEQ multiplex PCR; TCRdb keeps only in-frame clonotypes and omits some of them. This sample has 200,000 to 250,000 clones, with over 75% found just once. The chain couples TRBV19 to TRBJ2-7, with D possibly TRBD1 on 6 matching bases. The receptor's source is a boy younger than 18 in good health and CMV-seronegative. The sequencing sample was made of PBMCs. CDR3 residues: CASRGQYEQYF. CDR3 nucleotide sequence: TGTGCCAGTAGAGGACAGTACGAGCAGTACTTC.